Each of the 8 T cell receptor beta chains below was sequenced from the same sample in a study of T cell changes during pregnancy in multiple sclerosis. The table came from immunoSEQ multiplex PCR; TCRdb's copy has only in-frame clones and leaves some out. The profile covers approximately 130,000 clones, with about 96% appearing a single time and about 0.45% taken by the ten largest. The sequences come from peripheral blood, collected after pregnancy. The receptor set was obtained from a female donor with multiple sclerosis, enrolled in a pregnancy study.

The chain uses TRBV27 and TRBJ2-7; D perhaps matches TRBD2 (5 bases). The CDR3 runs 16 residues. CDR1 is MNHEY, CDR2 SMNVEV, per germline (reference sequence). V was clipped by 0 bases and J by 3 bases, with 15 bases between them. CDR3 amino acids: CASSLSAGNHIYEQYF. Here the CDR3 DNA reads TGTGCCAGCAGTTTATCGGCCGGGAACCACATCTACGAGCAGTACTTC.

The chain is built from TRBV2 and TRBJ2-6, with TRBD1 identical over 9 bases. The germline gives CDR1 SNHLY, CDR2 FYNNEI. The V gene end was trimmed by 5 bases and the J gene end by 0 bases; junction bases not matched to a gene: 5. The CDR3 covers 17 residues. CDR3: CASSPGQGFSGANVLTF. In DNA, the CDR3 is TGTGCCAGCAGTCCGGGACAGGGATTCTCTGGGGCCAACGTCCTGACTTTC.

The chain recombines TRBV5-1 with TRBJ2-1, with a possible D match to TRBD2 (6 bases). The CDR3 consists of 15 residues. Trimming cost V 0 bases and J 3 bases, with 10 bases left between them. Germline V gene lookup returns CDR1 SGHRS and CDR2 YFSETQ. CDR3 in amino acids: CASSLDGSGYNEQFF. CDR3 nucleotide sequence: TGCGCCAGCAGCTTGGACGGGAGCGGCTACAATGAGCAGTTCTTC.

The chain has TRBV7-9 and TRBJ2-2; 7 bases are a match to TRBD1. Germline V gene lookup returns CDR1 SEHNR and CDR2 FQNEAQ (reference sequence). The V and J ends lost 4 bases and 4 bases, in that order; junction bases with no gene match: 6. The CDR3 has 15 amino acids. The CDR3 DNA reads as TGTGCCAGCAGCTCCGACAGGGACAGCACCGGGGAGCTGTTTTTT. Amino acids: CASSSDRDSTGELFF.

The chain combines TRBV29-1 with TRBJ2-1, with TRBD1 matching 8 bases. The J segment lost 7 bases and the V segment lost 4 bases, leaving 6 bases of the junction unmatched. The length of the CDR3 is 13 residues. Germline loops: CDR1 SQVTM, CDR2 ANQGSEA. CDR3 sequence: CSVGRQGMNEQFF. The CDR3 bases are TGCAGCGTTGGCAGACAGGGGATGAATGAGCAGTTCTTC.

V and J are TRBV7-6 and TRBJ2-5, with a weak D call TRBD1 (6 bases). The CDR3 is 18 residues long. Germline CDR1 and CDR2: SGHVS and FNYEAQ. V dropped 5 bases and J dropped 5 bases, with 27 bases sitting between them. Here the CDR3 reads CASSRPNRTEESYETQYF. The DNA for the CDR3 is TGTGCCAGCAGCCGGCCCAACCGGACAGAAGAAAGCTACGAGACCCAGTACTTC. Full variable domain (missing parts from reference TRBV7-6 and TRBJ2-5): GAGVSQSPRYKVTKRGQDVALRCDPISGHVSLYWYRQALGQGPEFLTYFNYEAQQDKSGLPNDRFSAERPEGSISTLTIQRTEQRDSAMYRCASSRPNRTEESYETQYFGPGTRLLVL.

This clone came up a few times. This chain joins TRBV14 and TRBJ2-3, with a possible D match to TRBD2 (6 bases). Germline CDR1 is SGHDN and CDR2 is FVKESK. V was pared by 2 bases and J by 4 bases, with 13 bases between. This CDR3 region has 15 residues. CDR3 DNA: TGTGCCAGCAGCCAAAGATCCCCTAGCGCAGATACGCAGTATTTT. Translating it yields CASSQRSPSADTQYF.

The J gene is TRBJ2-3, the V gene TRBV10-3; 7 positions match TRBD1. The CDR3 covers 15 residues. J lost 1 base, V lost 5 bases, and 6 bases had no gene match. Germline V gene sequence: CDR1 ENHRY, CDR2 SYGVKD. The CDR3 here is CAISSTGVGTDTQYF. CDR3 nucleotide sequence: TGTGCCATCAGTTCCACAGGGGTTGGCACAGATACGCAGTATTTT.